The rows below give T cell receptor beta chains drawn from one sample of a study of T cell changes during pregnancy in multiple sclerosis. Sequencing was performed with immunoSEQ multiplex PCR; in TCRdb, only in-frame clones are kept and a portion is missing. Altogether more than 40,000 clones are present, approximately 90% being singletons, with the ten largest covering approximately 0.59%. Sample: CD4+ T cells from peripheral blood mononuclear cells, taken in the first trimester of pregnancy. These receptors were collected from a female donor with multiple sclerosis, enrolled in a pregnancy study. The CDR3 runs from the conserved cysteine through the conserved F or W.

v_call: TRBV6-5
j_call: TRBJ2-7
cdr3_aa: CASSYSRGTGYEQYF

v_call: TRBV6-5
j_call: TRBJ2-1
cdr3_aa: CASSLADYNEQFF

v_call: TRBV2
j_call: TRBJ1-5
cdr3_aa: CASSFDDLQHF

v_call: TRBV15
j_call: TRBJ2-5
cdr3_aa: CATSSRTSGIGETQYF

v_call: TRBV7-2
j_call: TRBJ2-6
cdr3_aa: CASSRDRAGANVLTF

v_call: TRBV7-6
j_call: TRBJ2-1
cdr3_aa: CASSSSVPEGLDYNEQFF

v_call: TRBV5-1
j_call: TRBJ2-7
cdr3_aa: CASSLGLSGPHEQYF

v_call: TRBV6-6
j_call: TRBJ2-5
cdr3_aa: CASSTIQGPETQYF

v_call: TRBV7-2
j_call: TRBJ2-1
cdr3_aa: CASSLATGTGVNEQFF

v_call: TRBV11-3
j_call: TRBJ2-7
cdr3_aa: CASSLGKGTYEQYF

v_call: TRBV29-1
j_call: TRBJ2-7
cdr3_aa: CSVVPDARESGEQYF

v_call: TRBV5-1
j_call: TRBJ2-3
cdr3_aa: CASSPDTGLAQTVYTQYF

v_call: TRBV9
j_call: TRBJ2-3
cdr3_aa: CASSPLTSGRSDTQYF

v_call: TRBV15
j_call: TRBJ1-2
cdr3_aa: CATGREVYEGYTF